This entry lists 15 T cell receptor beta chains sequenced from one sample in a study of CD8 T cells in ankylosing spondylitis. TCRdb analysed the 5' RACE reads with MiXCR anew, one entry per CDR3 protein. The table lists some 39,000 distinct CDR3 sequences, 8% to 13% of them singletons. The sequenced material came from synovial fluid, either unsorted or a sorted T cell fraction (not recorded which). The receptors were gathered from a male donor with ankylosing spondylitis.

This chain joins TRBV5-1 and TRBJ1-2, with D possibly matching TRBD1 (5 bases). V dropped 0 bases and J dropped 4 bases, with 13 bases sitting between them. This CDR3 has 15 residues. Germline V lookup: CDR1 SGHRS, CDR2 YFSETQ. CDR3 DNA: TGCGCCAGCAGCTTGGTAGCGACAGTTGCCTATGGCTACACCTTC. It specifies CASSLVATVAYGYTF.

This clonotype was observed many times. The genes are TRBV20-1 and TRBJ2-2; D uncertain. The germline V gene encodes CDR1 DFQATT and CDR2 SNEGSKA (reference sequence). V shed 0 bases and J shed 3 bases, with 5 bases lying between them. The CDR3 runs 13 residues. In DNA form, the CDR3 reads TGCAGTGCTAGAGAGGTTTACACCGGGGAGCTGTTTTTT. Translating it yields CSAREVYTGELFF.

This clonotype was seen only a few times. This chain connects TRBV12-3 or TRBV12-4 to TRBJ2-5; perhaps TRBD2 as D (5 bases). The CDR3 length is 14 residues. Trimming took 6 bases from V and 3 from J, leaving 14 bases between them. CDR3 DNA: TGTGCCAGCAGCTCGTCCCTAGCCGAAGAGACCCAGTACTTC. Translating it yields CASSSSLAEETQYF.

There are many counts of this clonotype. V gene TRBV7-9 combines with J gene TRBJ2-5; 14 nucleotides align to TRBD2. Looked up from germline, CDR1 is SEHNR and CDR2 is FQNEAQ (reference sequence). With V trimmed by 5 bases and J by 5 bases, 7 bases remained unmatched. The CDR3 sequence is 16 residues long. CDR3 nucleotides: TGTGCCAGCAGCACCGGGACTAGCGGGAGAGGGGAGACCCAGTACTTC. This sequence encodes CASSTGTSGRGETQYF.

The V call is TRBV11-3, the J call TRBJ2-7; D may be TRBD1 or TRBD2 (5 bases each). The CDR3 is 15 amino acids. In germline, CDR1 is SGHNT, CDR2 YENEEA. The V end was cut by 5 bases, the J end by 3 bases, with 17 bases between. The CDR3 DNA reads as TGTGCCAGCAGCGTTCATGGGACGGAAGACTACGAGCAGTACTTC. Its protein is CASSVHGTEDYEQYF.

The chain carries TRBV2 and TRBJ2-5, with D hard to call. With 2 bases removed from V and 5 bases from J, the gap between germline ends came to 3 bases. CDR3 size: 11 residues. CDR1 and CDR2 from the germline V gene are SNHLY and FYNNEI. This CDR3 is CASSESETQYF. The CDR3 bases are TGTGCCAGCAGTGAATCGGAGACCCAGTACTTC. The full variable domain, in which reference TRBV2 and TRBJ2-5 provide the parts outside the CDR3, is EPEVTQTPSHQVTQMGQEVILRCVPISNHLYFYWYRQILGQKVEFLVSFYNNEISEKSEIFDDQFSVERPDGSNFTLKIRSTKLEDSAMYFCASSESETQYFGPGTRLLVL.

The rearrangement uses TRBV20-1 and TRBJ2-5; 9 positions agree with TRBD2. Losses at the gene ends were 0 bases for V and 5 bases for J; bases not matched to a gene: 7. The CDR3 spans 15 residues. Germline V gene data show CDR1 as DFQATT and CDR2 as SNEGSKA (reference sequence). For the CDR3, the DNA is TGCAGTGCTAGAGATTTAGCGGGAGATCTGGAGACCCAGTACTTC. It translates to CSARDLAGDLETQYF.

In this sample, this clonotype turned up a few times. V is TRBV10-3 and J is TRBJ2-1, with D uncertain. V lost 3 bases, J lost 10 bases, and 10 bases lay in between. Germline CDR1 ENHRY, CDR2 SYGVKD. This CDR3 spans 12 amino acids. CDR3 in amino acids: CAISDYNVEQFF. The CDR3 DNA sequence: TGTGCCATCAGTGATTACAACGTGGAGCAGTTCTTC.

In its sample, this clonotype was seen a few times. The V and J genes are TRBV9 and TRBJ1-1, with 9 bases that match TRBD1. Germline V CDR1 and CDR2: SGDLS, YYNGEE. This CDR3 region has 17 residues. J lost 1 base, V lost 3 bases, and 10 bases had no gene match. The CDR3: CASSAGDRAFKNTEAFF. CDR3 DNA: TGTGCCAGCAGCGCCGGGGACAGGGCATTTAAGAACACTGAAGCTTTCTTT. The whole variable domain, filled in from reference TRBV9 and TRBJ1-1, reads DSGVTQTPKHLITATGQRVTLRCSPRSGDLSVYWYQQSLDQGLQFLIQYYNGEERAKGNILERFSAQQFPDLHSELNLSSLELGDSALYFCASSAGDRAFKNTEAFFGQGTRLTVV.

This clonotype has a single count. The chain has TRBV5-4 and TRBJ2-7, with TRBD1 matching over 8 bases. The CDR3 extends over 14 amino acids. V trimming: 1 base; J trimming: 4 bases; junction bases outside the gene matches: 4. The germline V gene encodes CDR1 SGHNT and CDR2 YYREEE (reference sequence). The CDR3 DNA reads TGTGCCAGCAGCTTGCAGGGGGCGGAGTACGAGCAGTACTTC. Translating it yields CASSLQGAEYEQYF.

The chain combines TRBV25-1 with TRBJ2-6; tentative D call: TRBD2 (6 bases). Looked up from germline, CDR1 is MGHDK and CDR2 is SYGVNS. V lost 7 bases, J lost 5 bases, and 12 bases lay in between. The CDR3 totals 14 residues. CDR3 residues: CASTPRTRANVLTF. The CDR3 nucleotides are TGTGCCAGCACACCTAGGACTAGGGCCAACGTCCTGACTTTC.

In this sample, this clonotype turned up many times. J is TRBJ1-4 and V is TRBV20-1; unclear D gene. V lost 3 bases to trimming and J lost 4 bases, with 9 bases between them. CDR3 length equals 13 residues. Germline-derived CDR1 and CDR2 are DFQATT and SNEGSKA (reference sequence). The CDR3: CSASGQLNEKLFF. Here the CDR3 DNA reads TGCAGTGCTAGTGGGCAACTTAATGAAAAACTGTTTTTT.

The gene calls are TRBV7-8 and TRBJ2-5; D is tentatively TRBD1 or TRBD2 (5 bases each). The length of the CDR3 is 14 residues. V was pared by 4 bases and J by 7 bases, with 16 bases between. Germline V CDR1 and CDR2: SGHVS, FQNEAQ. The CDR3 DNA reads as TGTGCCAGCAGCTACTACGGGACCGGGCTGACCCAGTACTTC. Translating gives CASSYYGTGLTQYF.

This clonotype came up many times. Here the CDR3 DNA reads TGTGCCAGCAGCCCGGGACTAGCGGTCTACAATGAGCAGTTCTTC. Translating it yields CASSPGLAVYNEQFF. V and J are TRBV5-6 and TRBJ2-1; 11 nucleotides agree with TRBD2. The CDR3 contains 15 residues. CDR1 and CDR2 from the germline V gene are SGHDT and YYEEEE. The J segment lost 3 bases and the V segment lost 4 bases, leaving 3 bases of the junction unmatched.

This chain connects TRBV28 to TRBJ2-3; TRBD1 matches at 8 bases. This CDR3 is 14 amino acids long. V lost 5 bases, J lost 4 bases, and 5 bases stayed unmatched. Germline assignment: CDR1 MDHEN and CDR2 SYDVKM. CDR3 sequence (DNA): TGTGCCAGCAGTCCGGGACAGGCACCAGATACGCAGTATTTT. Translated, it gives CASSPGQAPDTQYF.